The 21 T cell receptor beta chains below all came from one sample that was sequenced in a study of neoadjuvant anti-PD-1 for oral cavity cancer. The assay was immunoSEQ multiplex PCR, and TCRdb's table has in-frame clones only and misses some. This sample has about 14,000 clones, with 65% found just once. Sequences were derived from PBMCs, sampled before nivolumab (anti-PD-1) treatment. These receptors all stem from a person aged 35-79 years with oral cavity squamous cell carcinoma.

This clone appeared a single time. The chain is built from TRBV5-1 and TRBJ1-1, with D maybe TRBD1 (5 bases). CDR3 length: 17 residues. V dropped 1 base and J dropped 0 bases, with 16 bases sitting between them. Germline CDR1 and CDR2: SGHRS and YFSETQ. The DNA for the CDR3 is TGCGCCAGCAGCTTGTCCGCGAGACAGAGACTGAACACTGAAGCTTTCTTT. Protein: CASSLSARQRLNTEAFF.

The chain's CDR3 is CASNPDTGELFF. CDR3 coding DNA: TGTGCCAGCAACCCTGACACCGGGGAGCTGTTTTTT. The chain combines TRBV6-5 with TRBJ2-2; D unclear. Germline V gene lookup returns CDR1 MNHEY and CDR2 SVGAGI. There are 12 residues in the CDR3. The V and J ends lost 7 bases and 3 bases respectively, with 6 bases between them.

The CDR3 sequence is CASSLASVQGAGSPLHF. The DNA of the CDR3 is TGTGCCAGCAGCTTAGCGTCGGTCCAGGGGGCTGGATCACCCCTCCACTTT. This chain joins TRBV7-9 and TRBJ1-6; 8 bases match TRBD1. V trimming: 0 bases; J trimming: 10 bases; junction bases outside the gene matches: 11. Germline V CDR1 and CDR2: SEHNR, FQNEAQ (reference sequence). This CDR3 comprises 17 residues. The variable domain in full, completed from reference TRBV7-9 and TRBJ1-6, reads DTGVSQNPRHKITKRGQNVTFRCDPISEHNRLYWYRQTLGQGPEFLTYFQNEAQLEKSRLLSDRFSAERPKGSFSTLEIQRTEQGDSAMYLCASSLASVQGAGSPLHFGNGTRLTVT.

The DNA of the CDR3 is TGTGCCAGCCGCAGGGAAGTCAGGGATACGCAGTATTTT. Protein product: CASRREVRDTQYF. The gene calls are TRBV6-1 and TRBJ2-3; maybe TRBD1 (5 bases). V was cut by 8 bases and J by 6 bases, with 15 bases left in between. Germline V CDR1 and CDR2: MNHNS, SASEGT. This CDR3 has 13 residues.

This clone was found a few times. V is TRBV19 and J is TRBJ1-5; a weak D match, TRBD1 (6 bases). CDR1 is LNHDA and CDR2 is SQIVND in the germline V gene (reference sequence). V gave up 6 bases and J gave up 2 bases, with 11 bases separating them. The CDR3 has 14 amino acids. CDR3: CASSLAGGNQPQHF. The CDR3 DNA sequence: TGTGCCAGTAGCTTGGCAGGGGGCAATCAGCCCCAGCATTTT.

The chain is built from TRBV7-9 and TRBJ2-3, with 11 positions matching TRBD2. From germline, CDR1 is SEHNR and CDR2 FQNEAQ (reference sequence). Trimming removed 6 bases from V and 6 bases from J; junction bases left unmatched: 8. The CDR3 has 15 residues. CDR3 loop: CASSLTSGGGDTQYF. The CDR3 DNA sequence: TGTGCCAGCAGTCTTACTAGCGGGGGAGGGGATACGCAGTATTTT.

The V call is TRBV7-8, the J call TRBJ1-6; D is undetermined. The ends were cut back, 8 bases at V and 5 bases at J, with 13 bases in the middle. The CDR3 spans 14 residues. Germline values: CDR1 SGHVS, CDR2 FQNEAQ. Written as DNA, the CDR3 is TGTGCCAGCCACCGAATGCGTAATAATTCACCCCTCCACTTT. This gives the protein CASHRMRNNSPLHF. Using reference TRBV7-8 and TRBJ1-6 for the parts outside the CDR3, the full variable domain is GAGVSQSPRYKVAKRGQDVALRCDPISGHVSLFWYQQALGQGPEFLTYFQNEAQLDKSGLPSDRFFAERPEGSVSTLKIQRTQQEDSAVYLCASHRMRNNSPLHFGNGTRLTVT.

The CDR3 DNA reads TGTGCCAGCAGTCCGGCAACTGGGACTAGCGGAGAGACCCAGTACTTC. This gives the protein CASSPATGTSGETQYF. The chain links TRBV27 to TRBJ2-5, with 11 bases that match TRBD2. Unmatched junction bases numbered 9, after V lost 5 bases and J lost 4 bases. CDR3 length equals 16 residues. The germline CDR1 and CDR2 sequences are MNHEY and SMNVEV (reference sequence).

This clone occurred a few times. J is TRBJ1-5 and V is TRBV5-1, with TRBD1 identical over 8 bases. CDR1 SGHRS and CDR2 YFSETQ come from the germline V gene. The CDR3 is 15 amino acids. V was clipped by 4 bases and J by 1 base; unmatched bases: 4. CDR3 in amino acids: CASSAQGASNQPQHF. Here the CDR3 DNA reads TGCGCCAGCAGCGCCCAGGGGGCGAGCAATCAGCCCCAGCATTTT.

The rearrangement links TRBV7-6 to TRBJ2-4; 10 bases agree with TRBD1. This CDR3 spans 16 amino acids. The germline V gene encodes CDR1 SGHVS and CDR2 FNYEAQ. Trimming at V came to 3 bases and at J to 0 bases, leaving 2 bases not matched to a gene. CDR3 sequence: CASSFGQGVAKNIQYF. The CDR3 DNA is TGTGCCAGCAGCTTCGGACAGGGGGTAGCCAAAAACATTCAGTACTTC. The full variable domain, its missing parts supplied by reference TRBV7-6 and TRBJ2-4, is GAGVSQSPRYKVTKRGQDVALRCDPISGHVSLYWYRQALGQGPEFLTYFNYEAQQDKSGLPNDRFSAERPEGSISTLTIQRTEQRDSAMYRCASSFGQGVAKNIQYFGAGTRLSVL.

The chain couples TRBV5-1 to TRBJ2-1; D may correspond to TRBD1 or TRBD2 (5 bases each). In germline, CDR1 is SGHRS, CDR2 YFSETQ. Trimming removed 5 bases from V and 10 bases from J, with 19 bases in between. The CDR3 has 14 amino acids. CDR3 loop: CASRQAFTRGEQFF. CDR3 in DNA: TGCGCCAGCAGACAGGCATTCACCCGCGGGGAGCAGTTCTTC.

This clone was recorded a few times. The rearrangement uses TRBV13 and TRBJ1-4; no reliable D call. V lost 3 bases, J lost 4 bases, and 9 bases lay in between. This CDR3 comprises 14 residues. CDR1 is PRHDT, CDR2 FYEKMQ, per germline (reference sequence). Written as DNA, the CDR3 is TGTGCCAGCAGCTTGCGCCAGATTAATGAAAAACTGTTTTTT. Protein sequence: CASSLRQINEKLFF.

The CDR3 sequence: CASSYLGGPSYNEQFF. The CDR3 DNA reads TGTGCCAGCAGCTACCTAGGGGGCCCCTCCTACAATGAGCAGTTCTTC. The V and J genes are TRBV13 and TRBJ2-1; 7 bases line up with TRBD1. The V and J ends lost 4 bases and 0 bases, in that order; junction bases with no gene match: 6. Germline V lookup: CDR1 PRHDT, CDR2 FYEKMQ (reference sequence). The CDR3 covers 16 residues.

This clone was seen only a few times. The rearrangement joins TRBV5-4 to TRBJ2-2; the match to TRBD2 covers 8 bases. Looked up from germline, CDR1 is SGHNT and CDR2 is YYREEE (reference sequence). V was clipped by 1 base and J by 6 bases; unmatched bases: 5. The CDR3 has 15 amino acids. The CDR3 protein is CASSLSPGGPGELFF. The CDR3 DNA reads TGTGCCAGCAGCTTGTCTCCGGGGGGGCCCGGGGAGCTGTTTTTT.

This clone was recorded a few times. This chain links TRBV5-1 with TRBJ2-7; 11 positions match TRBD2. This CDR3 region has 15 residues. Trimming cost V 4 bases and J 6 bases; bases outside gene matches: 9. Germline assignment: CDR1 SGHRS and CDR2 YFSETQ. The CDR3 region has the DNA TGCGCCAGCAGCCCGATAGCGGGGGGGTTATCCGAGCAGTACTTC. Translating it yields CASSPIAGGLSEQYF.

This clone was picked up a small number of times. V usage is TRBV27 and J usage is TRBJ2-5, with 13 bases that match TRBD2. Losses at the gene ends were 6 bases for V and 5 bases for J; bases not matched to a gene: 15. The germline V gene encodes CDR1 MNHEY and CDR2 SMNVEV (reference sequence). The CDR3 totals 18 residues. The DNA of the CDR3 is TGTGCCAGCAGACCGACTCCACTAGCGGGGGGGCCGCGGGAGACCCAGTACTTC. Residues: CASRPTPLAGGPRETQYF.

This clone was recorded a few times. The V gene is TRBV5-4, the J gene TRBJ1-1; 7 nucleotides agree with TRBD1. After removal of 2 bases from V and 3 bases from J, the junction contained 4 bases not matched to a gene. The CDR3 totals 14 residues. CDR1 SGHNT and CDR2 YYREEE come from the germline V gene (reference sequence). This chain's CDR3 is CASSLGTEYTEAFF. CDR3 nucleotide sequence: TGTGCCAGCAGCTTAGGGACAGAGTACACTGAAGCTTTCTTT.

This clone occurred a few times. This sequence joins TRBV14 and TRBJ2-2; D uncertain. The CDR3 length is 13 residues. Trimming stripped 2 bases from V and 4 bases from J, with 5 bases between. Germline CDR1 SGHDN, CDR2 FVKESK. In DNA form, the CDR3 reads TGTGCCAGCAGCCAATTCCTCACCGGGGAGCTGTTTTTT. This gives the protein CASSQFLTGELFF.

The rearrangement links TRBV19 to TRBJ1-6, with D unresolved. This CDR3 spans 18 amino acids. From germline, CDR1 is LNHDA and CDR2 SQIVND (reference sequence). Trimming took 5 bases from V and 8 from J, leaving 25 bases between them. The CDR3 DNA follows: TGTGCCAGTAGTTCCCCGGGCTCCCTTTTCGACCCGTATTCACCCCTCCACTTT. Translation gives CASSSPGSLFDPYSPLHF.

This chain uses TRBV19 with TRBJ2-5; tentative D call: TRBD1 (5 bases). Looked up from germline, CDR1 is LNHDA and CDR2 is SQIVND (reference sequence). V was clipped by 8 bases and J by 4 bases, with 17 bases between them. The CDR3 loop spans 14 amino acids. CDR3 DNA: TGTGCCAGTCCCTGTTTTGGCAGGGTAGAGACCCAGTACTTC. Its translation is CASPCFGRVETQYF.

This clone was recorded once. This rearrangement joins TRBV10-2 to TRBJ1-5; D gene unclear. The CDR3 loop spans 14 amino acids. Looked up from germline, CDR1 is WSHSY and CDR2 is SAAADI. The V gene lost 3 bases and the J gene lost 9 bases, with 15 bases spanning the gap. The CDR3 protein is CASSEGSFSGPQHF. Here the CDR3 DNA reads TGCGCCAGCAGTGAAGGGTCGTTCTCTGGGCCCCAGCATTTT.